A selection of T cell receptor beta chains follows, all from one sample in a study of regulatory T cells in long-lasting Graves disease. TCRdb reprocessed the multiplex PCR reads with MiXCR, giving one entry per CDR3 protein. The data hold roughly 470,000 distinct CDR3 sequences, with roughly 20% observed a single time. The sequenced sample was peripheral blood mononuclear cells (PBMCs), obtained when the disease was refractory, from a patient treated with antithyroid drugs. Receptors were obtained from a female donor with Graves disease. CDR3s include the opening cysteine and the closing phenylalanine or tryptophan. Fields, in order: J gene, clone size, D gene, V gene, CDR3 DNA, CDR3 protein. D genes are given only for firm matches. The listing skips clone size in some rows; elsewhere it reads once, few, many or a size class.

J: TRBJ1-5; size: many; D: NA; V: TRBV12-3/TRBV12-4; DNA: TGTGCCAGCAGTTTAGGTCAGGGGCGTCAGCCCCAGCATTTT; CDR3: CASSLGQGRQPQHF
J: TRBJ2-2; size: many; D: NA; V: TRBV10-3; DNA: TGTGCCATCAGTGAGTCGACGACAGAATGGAACGGGGAGCTGTTTTTT; CDR3: CAISESTTEWNGELFF
J: TRBJ2-5; size: many; D: NA; V: TRBV6-1; DNA: TGTGCCAGCAGTAAGATTCGGGAGACCCAGTACTTC; CDR3: CASSKIRETQYF
J: TRBJ2-5; size: NA; D: NA; V: TRBV27; DNA: TGTGCCAGCAGTTTAGCCAAGGGGTTAGAGACCCAGTACTTC; CDR3: CASSLAKGLETQYF
J: TRBJ2-7; size: many; D: NA; V: TRBV19; DNA: TGTGCCACCAGTAACGGGGACTCCGCAGCCTACGAGCAGTACTTC; CDR3: CATSNGDSAAYEQYF
J: TRBJ1-2; size: many; D: TRBD1; V: TRBV9; DNA: TGTGCCAGCAGGGACCCGGGACAGGGGGCCTATGGCTACACCTTC; CDR3: CASRDPGQGAYGYTF
J: TRBJ2-4; size: few; D: NA; V: TRBV6-2/TRBV6-3; DNA: TGTGCCAGCAGTTACGGCGCGGTTCTAGCCAAAAACATTCAGTACTTC; CDR3: CASSYGAVLAKNIQYF
J: TRBJ2-3; size: many; D: TRBD2; V: TRBV25-1; DNA: TGTGCCAGCAGTACTCGGACTAGCGGGAAAATCACAGATACGCAGTATTTT; CDR3: CASSTRTSGKITDTQYF
J: TRBJ2-7; size: many; D: TRBD2; V: TRBV28; DNA: TGTGCCAGCAGCCCGACTAGCGGGAGTGGGTACGAGCAGTACTTC; CDR3: CASSPTSGSGYEQYF
J: TRBJ2-7; size: NA; D: TRBD2; V: TRBV6-2/TRBV6-3; DNA: TGTGCCAGCAGTTACTCTCTAGCGGGAGAGCTCAACGAGCAGTACTTC; CDR3: CASSYSLAGELNEQYF
J: TRBJ2-7; size: NA; D: TRBD2; V: TRBV4-3; DNA: TGCGCCAGCAGCCAAGATAGCGGGAGGCACGCTTACGAGCAGTACTTC; CDR3: CASSQDSGRHAYEQYF
J: TRBJ2-7; size: NA; D: TRBD2; V: TRBV19; DNA: TGTGCCAGTAGTCCGAGGACTAGCGGGAGCCGGTACGAGCAGTACTTC; CDR3: CASSPRTSGSRYEQYF
J: TRBJ2-5; size: once; D: TRBD2; V: TRBV5-1; DNA: TGCGCCAGCAGCTTGGAACTAGCGGTTCAAGAGACCCAGTACTTC; CDR3: CASSLELAVQETQYF
J: TRBJ2-7; size: NA; D: NA; V: TRBV9; DNA: TGTGCCAGCAGCGCCAGGCCAGCCTACGAGCAGTACTTC; CDR3: CASSARPAYEQYF
J: TRBJ2-7; size: many; D: TRBD2; V: TRBV2; DNA: TGTGCCAGCACCTCGACTAGCGCCTACGAGCAGTACTTC; CDR3: CASTSTSAYEQYF
J: TRBJ2-3; size: NA; D: NA; V: TRBV20-1; DNA: TGCAGTGCCGTAAGCGGTAGCACTAGCACAGATACGCAGTATTTT; CDR3: CSAVSGSTSTDTQYF
J: TRBJ1-2; size: many; D: TRBD1; V: TRBV7-9; DNA: TGTGCCAGCAGCTCGCGACAGGGGCCAAACTATGGCTACACCTTC; CDR3: CASSSRQGPNYGYTF
J: TRBJ2-5; size: many; D: TRBD2; V: TRBV12-3/TRBV12-4; DNA: TGTGCCAGCGGGCGGGGGGAACCAGAGACCCAGTACTTC; CDR3: CASGRGEPETQYF
J: TRBJ2-7; size: NA; D: NA; V: TRBV28; DNA: TGTGCCAGCCGCCCAGGGGTCGAGCAGTACTTC; CDR3: CASRPGVEQYF
J: TRBJ2-1; size: NA; D: TRBD1; V: TRBV29-1; DNA: TGCAGCGTGGAGGTCCTCGGGACAGGCTACAATGAGCAGTTCTTC; CDR3: CSVEVLGTGYNEQFF
J: TRBJ2-1; size: once; D: NA; V: TRBV6-8; DNA: TGTGCCAGCAGTTACTCGGTCATGAGGAATGAGCAGTTCTTC; CDR3: CASSYSVMRNEQFF
J: TRBJ1-3; size: few; D: NA; V: TRBV5-1; DNA: TGCGCCAGCAGCTTGGAGGGACCGAAGGCTGGAAACACCATATATTTT; CDR3: CASSLEGPKAGNTIYF
J: TRBJ2-7; size: many; D: TRBD2; V: TRBV7-8; DNA: TGTGCCAGCAGCTTAGCGTCCCTCCGAGCTAGCGGGAGAAGCGAGCAGTACTTC; CDR3: CASSLASLRASGRSEQYF
J: TRBJ2-1; size: NA; D: TRBD2; V: TRBV6-1; DNA: TGTGCCAGCAGTCGGACTAGAGCGGGAGCTAGCTACAATGAGCAGTTCTTC; CDR3: CASSRTRAGASYNEQFF
J: TRBJ2-6; size: NA; D: NA; V: TRBV4-1; DNA: TGCGCCAGCAGCCAAGATCGGGGAGGACCTGGGGCCAACGTCCTGACTTTC; CDR3: CASSQDRGGPGANVLTF
J: TRBJ1-1; size: NA; D: NA; V: TRBV20-1; DNA: TGCAGTGCTAGAGCTTGGAGCTCTGAAGCTTTCTTT; CDR3: CSARAWSSEAFF
J: TRBJ2-2; size: NA; D: TRBD2; V: TRBV6-1; DNA: TGTGCCAGCAGTACATTAGCGGGAGGGCCGAACACCGGGGAGCTGTTTTTT; CDR3: CASSTLAGGPNTGELFF
J: TRBJ2-2; size: many; D: TRBD2; V: TRBV2; DNA: TGTGCCAGCAGTGTCGGGGGGGTGACCGGGGAGCTGTTTTTT; CDR3: CASSVGGVTGELFF
J: TRBJ2-7; size: NA; D: NA; V: TRBV27; DNA: TGTGCCAGCAGTTTCGGGACTGCGGTCGTGCAGTACTTC; CDR3: CASSFGTAVVQYF
J: TRBJ1-1; size: many; D: NA; V: TRBV6-1; DNA: TGTGCCAGCACCGCTTTGAGAGGGGCGCTTGGTGAAGCTTTCTTT; CDR3: CASTALRGALGEAFF
J: TRBJ2-1; size: NA; D: NA; V: TRBV9; DNA: TGTGCCAGCAGCCCCCAGGACAATGAGCAGTTCTTC; CDR3: CASSPQDNEQFF
J: TRBJ1-4; size: NA; D: TRBD1; V: TRBV25-1; DNA: TGTGCCAGCAGACAGGGGATAAATGAAAAACTGTTTTTT; CDR3: CASRQGINEKLFF
J: TRBJ1-1; size: many; D: TRBD1; V: TRBV2; DNA: TGTGCCAGCAGTGTCCGCGACAGGGGGCTAGACACTGAAGCTTTCTTT; CDR3: CASSVRDRGLDTEAFF
J: TRBJ2-3; size: NA; D: TRBD1; V: TRBV6-1; DNA: TGTGCCAGCAGTGAATGGGGACAGTACACAGATACGCAGTATTTT; CDR3: CASSEWGQYTDTQYF
J: TRBJ2-2; size: many; D: NA; V: TRBV11-2; DNA: TGTGCCAGCAGTTACGTGGGCACCGGGGAGCTGTTTTTT; CDR3: CASSYVGTGELFF
J: TRBJ1-2; size: many; D: NA; V: TRBV28; DNA: TGTGCCAGCAGTCCGTTGTCGGGGGGCAACTATGGCTACACCTTC; CDR3: CASSPLSGGNYGYTF
J: TRBJ2-7; size: many; D: NA; V: TRBV11-2; DNA: TGTGCCAGCAGCCCTCTATGGGACAAGAGCTACGAGCAGTACTTC; CDR3: CASSPLWDKSYEQYF
J: TRBJ2-3; size: NA; D: NA; V: TRBV5-4; DNA: TGTGCCAGCAGCACCACGGACAGCACAGATACGCAGTATTTT; CDR3: CASSTTDSTDTQYF
J: TRBJ1-3; size: few; D: NA; V: TRBV25-1; DNA: TGTGCCAGCAGAGAACAGGGTGTCGGAAACACCATATATTTT; CDR3: CASREQGVGNTIYF
J: TRBJ1-2; size: NA; D: TRBD1; V: TRBV24-1; DNA: TGTGCCACCAGTGATACAGGGGGCGACGGCTATGGCCACACCTTC; CDR3: CATSDTGGDGYGHTF
J: TRBJ1-2; size: many; D: TRBD1; V: TRBV6-1; DNA: TGTGCCAGCATCGAATGGACAGGGGGCCTTGGCTACACCTTC; CDR3: CASIEWTGGLGYTF
J: TRBJ1-2; size: many; D: TRBD1; V: TRBV28; DNA: TGTGCCAGCATTGGGGTGGACAGGGCCCACCTTGGCTACACCTTC; CDR3: CASIGVDRAHLGYTF
J: TRBJ2-7; size: many; D: TRBD1; V: TRBV28; DNA: TGTGCCAGCAGTTGGAACAGGGGGCGAAACGAGCAGTACTTC; CDR3: CASSWNRGRNEQYF
J: TRBJ1-5; size: few; D: NA; V: TRBV2; DNA: TGTGCCAGCAGCCCGACAGTTATTAGCAATCAGCCCCAGCATTTT; CDR3: CASSPTVISNQPQHF
J: TRBJ1-2; size: few; D: NA; V: TRBV7-9; DNA: TGTGCCAGCAGCTTAGCGCAGGGGCCACCCGTCCTGGACACCTTC; CDR3: CASSLAQGPPVLDTF
J: TRBJ1-1; size: few; D: TRBD1; V: TRBV11-2; DNA: TGTGCCAGCAGTTATAAACCAGGGGGAACAGCTTTCTTT; CDR3: CASSYKPGGTAFF
J: TRBJ1-2; size: many; D: NA; V: TRBV28; DNA: TGTGCCAGCAGTTTAGATGGCAGGGTCTCTGGCTACACCTTC; CDR3: CASSLDGRVSGYTF
J: TRBJ2-4; size: many; D: TRBD2; V: TRBV7-8; DNA: TGTGCCAGCAGCCTACGGAGAAGCGGGAGGGCCTCAAACATTCAGTACTTC; CDR3: CASSLRRSGRASNIQYF
J: TRBJ2-7; size: few; D: NA; V: TRBV5-1; DNA: TGCGCCAGCAGGAGACCGGGACCCCCACACGAGCAGTACTTC; CDR3: CASRRPGPPHEQYF
J: TRBJ2-2; size: NA; D: NA; V: TRBV7-2; DNA: TGTGCCAGCACTCTCCGGGGGGCCGGTGGGGAGCTGTTTTTT; CDR3: CASTLRGAGGELFF
J: TRBJ2-7; size: NA; D: TRBD1; V: TRBV18; DNA: TGTGCCAGCTCACCCCCCGGGACAGGGGTTCGGGCGTGGTACTTC; CDR3: CASSPPGTGVRAWYF
J: TRBJ1-4; size: NA; D: NA; V: TRBV7-9; DNA: TGTGCCAGCAGCTTATTTGGAGGGGGTAATGAAAAACTGTTTTTT; CDR3: CASSLFGGGNEKLFF
J: TRBJ2-6; size: many; D: NA; V: TRBV28; DNA: TGTGCCAGCAAGTGGGGTGGGGCCAACGTCCTGACTTTC; CDR3: CASKWGGANVLTF
J: TRBJ1-5; size: many; D: NA; V: TRBV18; DNA: TGTGCCAGCTCATTTGCAGGGGATCAGCCCCAGCATTTT; CDR3: CASSFAGDQPQHF